This T cell receptor beta chain was captured in a study of blood T cells in healthy people across ages. Study-wide points: Both naive CD4+ cell counts and diversity were greater in long-lived donors than in aged donors.

A word on this clonotype: The antigen is undetermined.

PCR was performed a second time for roughly 7 to 11 cycles using a sample-barcoded 5' primer and a J-beta primer mix. Every cDNA was tagged by a template-switch adaptor with 12 random nucleotides. One entry per CDR3 protein results from TCRdb running MiXCR on the 5' RACE reads. The sample yields roughly 1.9 million distinct CDR3 sequences, roughly two fifths seen once. Each donor's blood draw was roughly 9.5 milliliters of peripheral blood. They isolated at least 6 million PBMCs from each sample. Germline lookup yields CDR1 MNHNS and CDR2 SASEGT. The ends were cut back, 3 bases at V and 7 bases at J, with 13 bases in the middle. This CDR3 spans 14 amino acids.

The chain couples TRBV6-1 to TRBJ1-5; TRBD1 is a possible D gene (5 bases). Input material: blood. The clonotype comes from a human donor in good health. DNA for the CDR3: TGTGCCAGCAGTGAGGGCAGGGTCAGACAGCCCCAGCATTTT. Encoded protein: CASSEGRVRQPQHF.